These 17 T cell receptor beta chains originate from one sample sequenced in a study of shared clonotypes between healthy human individuals. This table comes from immunoSEQ multiplex PCR, and its TCRdb copy is limited to in-frame clones, with some not included. Here the sample spans about 330,000 clones, 80% to 90% being singletons. Sequenced: memory CD8+ T cells sorted from blood. As to subset: CD45RO+ cells pooled with CCR7-negative TemRA cells. All receptors derive from a man between 18 and 29 years old in good health.

V gene TRBV28 combines with J gene TRBJ2-1; no firm D call. The CDR3 consists of 15 residues. Deletions cut 6 bases from V and 0 bases from J, with 12 bases between. Germline V CDR1 and CDR2: MDHEN, SYDVKM. CDR3 sequence reads: CASSPGPSSYNEQFF. Written as DNA, the CDR3 is TGTGCCAGCAGCCCCGGGCCAAGCTCCTACAATGAGCAGTTCTTC.

The CDR3 sequence: CASSLGQGAYGEQYF. The DNA of the CDR3 is TGTGCCAGCAGTCTGGGACAGGGGGCGTATGGTGAGCAGTACTTC. V and J are TRBV27 and TRBJ2-7; 12 nucleotides line up with TRBD1. The germline V gene encodes CDR1 MNHEY and CDR2 SMNVEV (reference sequence). With V trimmed by 5 bases and J by 7 bases, 9 bases remained unmatched. The CDR3 extends over 15 amino acids.

The gene calls are TRBV5-6 and TRBJ2-2; 7 nucleotides agree with TRBD1. The ends lost 5 bases at V and 1 base at J; junction bases unmatched: 5. This CDR3 has 15 amino acids. The germline V gene has CDR1 SGHDT and CDR2 YYEEEE. As DNA, the CDR3 is TGTGCCAGCAGAGTAAGGGACAGGAACACCGGGGAGCTGTTTTTT. The encoded protein is CASRVRDRNTGELFF.

J is TRBJ1-2 and V is TRBV2; possibly TRBD1 for D (5 bases). Trimming removed 7 bases from V and 7 bases from J, with 22 bases in between. The germline V gene encodes CDR1 SNHLY and CDR2 FYNNEI. This CDR3 region has 15 residues. This CDR3 reads CASNPGAGRDVGYTF. In nucleotides, the CDR3 is TGTGCCAGCAATCCCGGGGCAGGACGAGACGTTGGCTACACCTTC.

This clone occurred many times. The CDR3 sequence: CASLNPLHVNTEAFF. CDR3 nucleotide sequence: TGTGCCAGCCTCAATCCCCTACACGTGAACACTGAAGCTTTCTTT. This sequence joins TRBV28 and TRBJ1-1; D unresolved. Germline V gene data show CDR1 as MDHEN and CDR2 as SYDVKM. With 8 bases removed from V and 0 bases from J, the gap between germline ends came to 16 bases. The CDR3 contains 15 residues.

CDR3: CASSSGGAPQFF. CDR3 coding DNA: TGTGCCAGCAGCTCCGGGGGAGCCCCGCAGTTCTTC. V gene TRBV7-9 combines with J gene TRBJ2-1, with D maybe TRBD2 (6 bases). Germline CDR1 is SEHNR and CDR2 is FQNEAQ (reference sequence). Between the trimmed V and J ends, which lost 4 bases and 12 bases, there was a span of 13 bases. The CDR3 loop spans 12 amino acids. Based on the CDR3 plus reference TRBV7-9 and TRBJ2-1, the full variable domain is DTGVSQNPRHKITKRGQNVTFRCDPISEHNRLYWYRQTLGQGPEFLTYFQNEAQLEKSRLLSDRFSAERPKGSFSTLEIQRTEQGDSAMYLCASSSGGAPQFFGPGTRLTVL.

The chain links TRBV2 to TRBJ2-7, with a weak D call TRBD1 (6 bases). V gave up 2 bases and J gave up 0 bases, with 11 bases separating them. The CDR3 length is 15 residues. Germline V gene data show CDR1 as SNHLY and CDR2 as FYNNEI. This CDR3 is CASSESQGLSYEQYF. The CDR3 DNA is TGTGCCAGCAGTGAAAGCCAGGGGCTCTCCTACGAGCAGTACTTC.

The chain is built from TRBV4-1 and TRBJ1-2, with a possible D match to TRBD1 (6 bases). The CDR3 loop spans 16 amino acids. V was cut by 0 bases and J by 2 bases, with 13 bases left in between. Germline CDR1 is MGHRA and CDR2 is YSYEKL. CDR3 coding DNA: TGCGCCAGCAGCCAAGAGCCAACAGGGCTAAACTATGGCTACACCTTC. Translated, it gives CASSQEPTGLNYGYTF.

This sequence joins TRBV4-3 and TRBJ2-7, with 8 bases fitting TRBD1. The CDR3 runs to 16 residues. Germline lookup yields CDR1 LGHNA and CDR2 YSLEER. J gave up 0 bases and V 0 bases, and 4 bases lay outside the gene matches. As DNA, the CDR3 is TGCGCCAGCAGCCAAGATTGGACAGGGAGCTCCTACGAGCAGTACTTC. It codes for CASSQDWTGSSYEQYF.

V and J are TRBV27 and TRBJ2-2; 7 bases are shared with TRBD1. The V gene end was trimmed by 4 bases and the J gene end by 7 bases; junction bases not matched to a gene: 12. Germline assignment: CDR1 MNHEY and CDR2 SMNVEV (reference sequence). This CDR3 has 16 residues. The CDR3 DNA sequence: TGTGCCAGCAGTTACCTGGCCAGGGGGTCGGGCGGGGAGCTGTTTTTT. The encoded protein is CASSYLARGSGGELFF.

This clone was recorded once. The chain is built from TRBV28 and TRBJ2-2, with unresolved D. Trimming shortened V by 5 bases and J by 2 bases, and 6 bases separated the two germline ends. This CDR3 is built from 13 residues. Germline-derived CDR1 and CDR2 are MDHEN and SYDVKM. The CDR3 region is CASSPLNTGELFF. DNA for the CDR3: TGTGCCAGCAGTCCCTTAAACACCGGGGAGCTGTTTTTT.

Concerning this clone: The identical CDR3 is also encoded by other nucleotide sequences in the sample. The rearrangement joins TRBV5-1 to TRBJ2-6, with a possible D match to TRBD1 (5 bases). The CDR3 runs 15 residues. Germline-derived CDR1 and CDR2 are SGHRS and YFSETQ. Between the trimmed V and J ends, which lost 3 bases and 0 bases, there was a span of 7 bases. CDR3 residues: CASSYRTSGANVLTF. As DNA, the CDR3 is TGCGCCAGCAGCTACAGGACCTCTGGGGCCAACGTCCTGACTTTC.

This clone came up a few times. The chain is built from TRBV30 and TRBJ1-3, with 9 bases fitting TRBD1. The trim removed 0 bases at V and 2 bases at J, leaving 2 bases unmatched. The germline V gene encodes CDR1 GTSNPN and CDR2 SVGIG (reference sequence). The CDR3 is 15 amino acids. The CDR3 protein is CAWSVTGGPGNTIYF. In DNA, the CDR3 is TGTGCCTGGAGTGTAACAGGGGGCCCTGGAAACACCATATATTTT.

The chain is built from TRBV11-2 and TRBJ1-2; D is perhaps TRBD1 (5 bases). V was clipped by 8 bases and J by 4 bases, with 14 bases between them. Germline CDR1 reads SGHAT; CDR2 reads FQNNGV. The CDR3 covers 13 residues. The CDR3 DNA is TGTGCCAGCGGGGCAGAACCATTCTATGGCTACACCTTC. Amino acids: CASGAEPFYGYTF.

The rearrangement uses TRBV7-9 and TRBJ2-3; maybe TRBD1 (5 bases). Trimming cost V 5 bases and J 0 bases, with 12 bases left between them. Germline values: CDR1 SEHNR, CDR2 FQNEAQ (reference sequence). CDR3 length equals 15 residues. The CDR3 DNA reads TGTGCCAGCAGCAAGACAGCTGCTAGCACAGATACGCAGTATTTT. Protein: CASSKTAASTDTQYF.

The J gene is TRBJ2-3, the V gene TRBV2; D call uncertain. Per germline, CDR1 SNHLY and CDR2 FYNNEI. The CDR3 runs 13 residues. Trimming removed 7 bases at V and 5 bases at J, with 13 bases between. CDR3 nucleotide sequence: TGTGCCAGCATGAGGCGCGTCGAAGATACGCAGTATTTT. Residues: CASMRRVEDTQYF.

As to this clone: Other DNA sequences in this specimen translate into the identical CDR3. The gene calls are TRBV5-1 and TRBJ2-7; a weak D match, TRBD2 (6 bases). Germline V gene lookup returns CDR1 SGHRS and CDR2 YFSETQ. Trimming took 0 bases from V and 2 from J, leaving 9 bases between them. The CDR3 has 14 amino acids. The CDR3 here is CASSLAGGTYEQYF. CDR3 sequence (DNA): TGCGCCAGCAGCTTGGCCGGCGGGACCTACGAGCAGTACTTC.